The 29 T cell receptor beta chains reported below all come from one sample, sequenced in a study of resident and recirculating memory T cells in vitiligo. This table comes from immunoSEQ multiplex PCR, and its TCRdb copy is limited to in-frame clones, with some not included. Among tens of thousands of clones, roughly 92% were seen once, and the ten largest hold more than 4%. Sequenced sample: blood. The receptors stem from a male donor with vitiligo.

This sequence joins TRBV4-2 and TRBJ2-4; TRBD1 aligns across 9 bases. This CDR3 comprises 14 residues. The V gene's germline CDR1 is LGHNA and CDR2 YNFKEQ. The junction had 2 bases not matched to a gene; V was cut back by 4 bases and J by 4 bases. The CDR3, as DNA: TGTGCCAGCAGCCCGGGACAGGGTAAAAACATTCAGTACTTC. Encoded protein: CASSPGQGKNIQYF.

The CDR3 DNA reads TGTGCCAGCAGCACAGGGGGCTCCTACAATGAGCAGTTCTTC. Residues: CASSTGGSYNEQFF. J is TRBJ2-1 and V is TRBV9; the match to TRBD1 covers 8 bases. Germline V gives CDR1 SGDLS, CDR2 YYNGEE. CDR3 size: 14 residues. The V gene end was trimmed by 4 bases and the J gene end by 0 bases; junction bases not matched to a gene: 0.

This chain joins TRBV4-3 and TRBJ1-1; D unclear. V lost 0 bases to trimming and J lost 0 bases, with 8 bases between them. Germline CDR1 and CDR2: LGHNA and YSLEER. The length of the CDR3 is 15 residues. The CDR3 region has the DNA TGCGCCAGCAGCCAAGACCCGCAGGTGAACACTGAAGCTTTCTTT. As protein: CASSQDPQVNTEAFF.

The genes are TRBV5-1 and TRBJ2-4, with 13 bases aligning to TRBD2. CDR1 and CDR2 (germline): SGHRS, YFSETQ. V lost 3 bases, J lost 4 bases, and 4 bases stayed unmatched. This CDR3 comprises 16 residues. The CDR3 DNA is TGCGCCAGCAGCTCCACTAGCGGGGGGGCAAAAAACATTCAGTACTTC. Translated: CASSSTSGGAKNIQYF.

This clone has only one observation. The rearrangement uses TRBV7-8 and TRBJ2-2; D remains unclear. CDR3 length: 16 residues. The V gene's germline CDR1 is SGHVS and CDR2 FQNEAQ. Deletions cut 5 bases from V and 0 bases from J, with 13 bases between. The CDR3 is CASSPHEAANTGELFF. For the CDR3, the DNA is TGTGCCAGCAGCCCCCACGAGGCTGCGAACACCGGGGAGCTGTTTTTT.

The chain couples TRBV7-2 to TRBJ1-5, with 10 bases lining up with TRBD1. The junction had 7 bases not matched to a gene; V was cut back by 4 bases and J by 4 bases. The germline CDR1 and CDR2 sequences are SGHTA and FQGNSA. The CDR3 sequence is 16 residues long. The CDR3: CASSYRQGATNQPQHF. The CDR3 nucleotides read TGTGCCAGCAGCTATCGACAGGGGGCTACAAATCAGCCCCAGCATTTT. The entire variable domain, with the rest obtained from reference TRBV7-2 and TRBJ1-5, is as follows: GAGVSQSPSNKVTEKGKDVELRCDPISGHTALYWYRQSLGQGLEFLIYFQGNSAPDKSGLPSDRFSAERTGGSVSTLTIQRTQQEDSAVYLCASSYRQGATNQPQHFGDGTRLSIL.

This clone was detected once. CDR3 DNA: TGCAGCGCGAGGACAGGCACCGGGGAGCTGTTTTTT. Encoded protein: CSARTGTGELFF. The rearrangement joins TRBV29-1 to TRBJ2-2, with 7 positions matching TRBD1. The CDR3 runs 12 residues. CDR1 SQVTM and CDR2 ANQGSEA come from the germline V gene. J lost 4 bases, V lost 7 bases, and 3 bases had no gene match.

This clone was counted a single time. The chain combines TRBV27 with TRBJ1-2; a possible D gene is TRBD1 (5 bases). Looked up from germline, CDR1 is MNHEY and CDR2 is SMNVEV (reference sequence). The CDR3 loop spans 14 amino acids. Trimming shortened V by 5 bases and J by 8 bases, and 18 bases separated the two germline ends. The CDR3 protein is CASSLRWGGGGYTF. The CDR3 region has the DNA TGTGCCAGCAGTCTCCGTTGGGGGGGTGGGGGCTACACCTTC.

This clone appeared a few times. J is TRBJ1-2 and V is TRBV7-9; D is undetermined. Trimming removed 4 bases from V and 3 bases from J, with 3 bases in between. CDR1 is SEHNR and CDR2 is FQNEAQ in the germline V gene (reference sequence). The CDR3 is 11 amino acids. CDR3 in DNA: TGTGCCAGCAGCTCTGACTATGGCTACACCTTC. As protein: CASSSDYGYTF.

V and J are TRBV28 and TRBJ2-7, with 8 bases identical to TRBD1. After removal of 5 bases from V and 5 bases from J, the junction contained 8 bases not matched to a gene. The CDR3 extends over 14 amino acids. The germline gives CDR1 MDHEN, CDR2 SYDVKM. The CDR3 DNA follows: TGTGCCAGCAGTCGACAGGGGACCTTCAACGAGCAGTACTTC. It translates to CASSRQGTFNEQYF.

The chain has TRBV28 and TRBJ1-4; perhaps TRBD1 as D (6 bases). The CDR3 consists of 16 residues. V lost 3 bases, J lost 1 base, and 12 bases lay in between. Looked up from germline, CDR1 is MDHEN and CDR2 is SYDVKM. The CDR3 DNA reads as TGTGCCAGCAGTTTCGTCGGGGGGCTAACTAATGAAAAACTGTTTTTT. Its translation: CASSFVGGLTNEKLFF.

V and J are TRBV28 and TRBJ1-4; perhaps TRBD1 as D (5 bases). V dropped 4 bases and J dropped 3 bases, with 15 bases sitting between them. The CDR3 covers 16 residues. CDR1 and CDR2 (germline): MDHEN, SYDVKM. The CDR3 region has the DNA TGTGCCAGCAGTTCAGGCCAGCCGGGGGCTAATGAAAAACTGTTTTTT. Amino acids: CASSSGQPGANEKLFF.

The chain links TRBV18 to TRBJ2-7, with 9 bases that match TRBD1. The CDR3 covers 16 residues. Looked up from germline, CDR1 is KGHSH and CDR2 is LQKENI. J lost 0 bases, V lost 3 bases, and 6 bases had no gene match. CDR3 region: CASSPRDREISYEQYF. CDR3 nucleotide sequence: TGTGCCAGCTCACCGAGGGACAGGGAAATCTCCTACGAGCAGTACTTC.

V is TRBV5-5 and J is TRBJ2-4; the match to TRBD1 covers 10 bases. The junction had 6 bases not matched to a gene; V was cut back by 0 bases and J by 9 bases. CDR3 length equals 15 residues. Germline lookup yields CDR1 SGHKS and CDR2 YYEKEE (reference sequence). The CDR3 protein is CASSLDATGGGIQYF. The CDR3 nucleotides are TGTGCCAGCAGCTTGGACGCGACAGGGGGCGGCATTCAGTACTTC.

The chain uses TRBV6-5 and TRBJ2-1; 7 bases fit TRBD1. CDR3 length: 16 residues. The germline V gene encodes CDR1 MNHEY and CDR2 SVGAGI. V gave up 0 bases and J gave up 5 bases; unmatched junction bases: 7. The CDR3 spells CASSYSNRGSNNEQFF. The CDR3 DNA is TGTGCCAGCAGTTACTCGAACAGGGGCTCTAACAATGAGCAGTTCTTC.

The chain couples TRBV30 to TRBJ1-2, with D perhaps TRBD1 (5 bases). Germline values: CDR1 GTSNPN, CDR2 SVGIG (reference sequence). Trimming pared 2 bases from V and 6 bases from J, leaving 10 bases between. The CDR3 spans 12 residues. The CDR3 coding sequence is TGTGCCTGGAGTCCCCCGGGGGATGGCTACACCTTC. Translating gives CAWSPPGDGYTF.

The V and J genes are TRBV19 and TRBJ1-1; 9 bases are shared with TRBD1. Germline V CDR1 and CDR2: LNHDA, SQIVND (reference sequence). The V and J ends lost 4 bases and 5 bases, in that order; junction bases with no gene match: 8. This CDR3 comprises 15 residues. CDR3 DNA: TGTGCCAGTAGTACGGGACAGGGTAGTGGAACTGAAGCTTTCTTT. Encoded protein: CASSTGQGSGTEAFF.

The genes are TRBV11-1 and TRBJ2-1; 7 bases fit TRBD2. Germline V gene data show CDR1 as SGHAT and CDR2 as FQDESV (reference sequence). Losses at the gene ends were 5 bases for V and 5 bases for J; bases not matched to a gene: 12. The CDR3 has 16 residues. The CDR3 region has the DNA TGTGCCAGCAGCGGATGGGAACTAGCGAGAAACAATGAGCAGTTCTTC. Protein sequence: CASSGWELARNNEQFF.

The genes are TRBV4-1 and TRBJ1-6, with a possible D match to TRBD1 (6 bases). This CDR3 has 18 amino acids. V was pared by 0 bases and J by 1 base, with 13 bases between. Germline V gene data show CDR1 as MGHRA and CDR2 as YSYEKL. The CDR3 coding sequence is TGCGCCAGCAGCCAAGATAGAACAGGGAAATCCTATAATTCACCCCTCCACTTT. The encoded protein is CASSQDRTGKSYNSPLHF.

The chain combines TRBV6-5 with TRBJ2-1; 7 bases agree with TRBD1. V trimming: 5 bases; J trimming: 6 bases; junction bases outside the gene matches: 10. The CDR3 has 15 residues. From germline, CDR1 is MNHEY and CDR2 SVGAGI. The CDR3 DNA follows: TGTGCCAGCAGTCTCGACAGGGACCTAGCCAATGAGCAGTTCTTC. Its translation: CASSLDRDLANEQFF.

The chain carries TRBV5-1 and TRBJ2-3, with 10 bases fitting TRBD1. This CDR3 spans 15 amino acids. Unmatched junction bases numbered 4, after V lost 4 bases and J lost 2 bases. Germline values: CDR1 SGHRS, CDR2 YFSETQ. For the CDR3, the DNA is TGCGCCAGCAGCGAGGGACAGGGGTTCACAGATACGCAGTATTTT. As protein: CASSEGQGFTDTQYF. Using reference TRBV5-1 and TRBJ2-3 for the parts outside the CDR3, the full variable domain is KAGVTQTPRYLIKTRGQQVTLSCSPISGHRSVSWYQQTPGQGLQFLFEYFSETQRNKGNFPGRFSGRQFSNSRSEMNVSTLELGDSALYLCASSEGQGFTDTQYFGPGTRLTVL.

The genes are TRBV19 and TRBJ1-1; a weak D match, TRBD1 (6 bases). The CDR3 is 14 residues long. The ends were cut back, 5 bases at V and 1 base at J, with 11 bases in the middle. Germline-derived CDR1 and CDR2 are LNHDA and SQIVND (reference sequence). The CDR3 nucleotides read TGTGCCAGTAGTCCCTCGACAGGGAACACTGAAGCTTTCTTT. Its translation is CASSPSTGNTEAFF.

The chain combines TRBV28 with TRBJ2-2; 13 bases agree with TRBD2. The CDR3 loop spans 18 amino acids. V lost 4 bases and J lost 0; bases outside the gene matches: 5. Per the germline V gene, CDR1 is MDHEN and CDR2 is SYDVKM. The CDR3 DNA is TGTGCCAGCAGTTCGTCGACTAGCGGGGGGACGAACACCGGGGAGCTGTTTTTT. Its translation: CASSSSTSGGTNTGELFF. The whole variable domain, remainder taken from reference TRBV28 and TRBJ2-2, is DVKVTQSSRYLVKRTGEKVFLECVQDMDHENMFWYRQDPGLGLRLIYFSYDVKMKEKGDIPEGYSVSREKKERFSLILESASTNQTSMYLCASSSSTSGGTNTGELFFGEGSRLTVL.

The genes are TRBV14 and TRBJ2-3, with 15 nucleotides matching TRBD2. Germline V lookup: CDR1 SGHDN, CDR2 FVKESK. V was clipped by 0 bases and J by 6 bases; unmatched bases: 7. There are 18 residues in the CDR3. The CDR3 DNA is TGTGCCAGCAGCCAAGATGGACTAGCGGGGGGGCTGGAGGATACGCAGTATTTT. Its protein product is CASSQDGLAGGLEDTQYF.

The CDR3 DNA reads as TGTGCCAGCAGTTACGTTCAGAGCGGTCAGCCCCAGCATTTT. It translates to CASSYVQSGQPQHF. V usage is TRBV6-5 and J usage is TRBJ1-5; no clear D. Germline CDR1 and CDR2: MNHEY and SVGAGI. This CDR3 comprises 14 residues. Trimming cost V 2 bases and J 6 bases, with 11 bases left between them.

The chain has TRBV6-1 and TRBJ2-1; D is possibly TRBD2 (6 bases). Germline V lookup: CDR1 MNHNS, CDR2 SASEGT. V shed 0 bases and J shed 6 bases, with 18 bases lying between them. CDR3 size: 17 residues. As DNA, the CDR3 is TGTGCCAGCAGTGAAGCCGCCCTATACGGGAGAAGCAATGAGCAGTTCTTC. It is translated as CASSEAALYGRSNEQFF.

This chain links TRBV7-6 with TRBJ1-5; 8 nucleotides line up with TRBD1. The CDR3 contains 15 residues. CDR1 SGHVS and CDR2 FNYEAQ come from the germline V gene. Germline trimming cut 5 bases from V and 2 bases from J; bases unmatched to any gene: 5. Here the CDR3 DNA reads TGTGCCAGCAGCCCAGGGGGCCCGGGCAATCAGCCCCAGCATTTT. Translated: CASSPGGPGNQPQHF.

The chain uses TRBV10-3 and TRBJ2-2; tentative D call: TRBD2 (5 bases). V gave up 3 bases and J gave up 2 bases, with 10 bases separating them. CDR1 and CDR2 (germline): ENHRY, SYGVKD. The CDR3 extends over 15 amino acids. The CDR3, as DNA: TGTGCCATCAGTGACACTAGTAGAAACACCGGGGAGCTGTTTTTT. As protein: CAISDTSRNTGELFF.

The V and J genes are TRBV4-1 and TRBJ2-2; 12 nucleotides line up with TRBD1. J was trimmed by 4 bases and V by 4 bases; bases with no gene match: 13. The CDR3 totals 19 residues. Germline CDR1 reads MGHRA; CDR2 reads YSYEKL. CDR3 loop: CASSLKGTGGIGVTGELFF. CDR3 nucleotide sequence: TGCGCCAGCAGCCTTAAGGGGACAGGGGGCATCGGAGTCACCGGGGAGCTGTTTTTT.